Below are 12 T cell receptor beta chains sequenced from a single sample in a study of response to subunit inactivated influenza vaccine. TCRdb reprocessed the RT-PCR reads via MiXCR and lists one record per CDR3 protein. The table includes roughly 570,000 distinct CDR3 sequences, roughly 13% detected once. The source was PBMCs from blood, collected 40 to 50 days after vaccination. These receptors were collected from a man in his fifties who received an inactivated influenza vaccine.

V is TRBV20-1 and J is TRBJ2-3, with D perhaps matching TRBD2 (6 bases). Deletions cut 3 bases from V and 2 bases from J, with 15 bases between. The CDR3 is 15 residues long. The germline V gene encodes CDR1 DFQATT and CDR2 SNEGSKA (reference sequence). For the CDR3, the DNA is TGCAGTGCTAGGTCTCTTCGGGGGATCACAGATACGCAGTATTTT. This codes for CSARSLRGITDTQYF.

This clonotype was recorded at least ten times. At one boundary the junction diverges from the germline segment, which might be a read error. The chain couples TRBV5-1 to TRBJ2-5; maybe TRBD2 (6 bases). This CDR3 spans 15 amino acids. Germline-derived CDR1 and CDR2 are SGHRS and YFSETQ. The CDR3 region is CASSLGGSGQETQYF. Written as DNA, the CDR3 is TGTGCCAGCAGCTTAGGAGGTAGCGGCCAAGAGACCCAGTACTTC.

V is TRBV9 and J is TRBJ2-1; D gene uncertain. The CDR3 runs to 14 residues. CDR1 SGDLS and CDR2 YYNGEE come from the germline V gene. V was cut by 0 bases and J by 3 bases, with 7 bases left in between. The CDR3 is CASSVANSYNEQFF. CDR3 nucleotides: TGTGCCAGCAGCGTAGCTAATAGCTACAATGAGCAGTTCTTC. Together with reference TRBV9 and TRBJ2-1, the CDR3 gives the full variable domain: DSGVTQTPKHLITATGQRVTLRCSPRSGDLSVYWYQQSLDQGLQFLIQYYNGEERAKGNILERFSAQQFPDLHSELNLSSLELGDSALYFCASSVANSYNEQFFGPGTRLTVL.

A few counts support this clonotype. CDR3 in DNA: TGCAGTGCTTGGACGTTCGAGGTGGGCACAGATACGCAGTATTTT. Translating it yields CSAWTFEVGTDTQYF. The chain couples TRBV20-1 to TRBJ2-3, with unresolved D. This CDR3 region has 15 residues. Per the germline V gene, CDR1 is DFQATT and CDR2 is SNEGSKA (reference sequence). Trimming removed 5 bases at V and 1 base at J, with 16 bases between.

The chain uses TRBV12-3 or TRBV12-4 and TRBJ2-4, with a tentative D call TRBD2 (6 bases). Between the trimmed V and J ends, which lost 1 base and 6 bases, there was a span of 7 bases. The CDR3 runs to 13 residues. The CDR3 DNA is TGTGCCAGCAGTTTAGGGGACTTAAACATTCAGTACTTC. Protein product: CASSLGDLNIQYF.

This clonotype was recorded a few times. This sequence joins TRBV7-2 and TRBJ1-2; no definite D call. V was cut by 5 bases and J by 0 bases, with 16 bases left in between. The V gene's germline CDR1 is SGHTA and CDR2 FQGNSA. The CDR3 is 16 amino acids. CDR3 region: CASSLTRVGPNYGYTF. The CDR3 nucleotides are TGTGCCAGCAGCCTTACTCGGGTGGGTCCTAACTATGGCTACACCTTC.

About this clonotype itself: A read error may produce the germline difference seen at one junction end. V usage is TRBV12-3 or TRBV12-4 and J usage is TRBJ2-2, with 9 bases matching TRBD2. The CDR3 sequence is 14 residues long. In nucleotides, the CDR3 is TGTGCCAGCAGTTTTTATAGCGGGGGAAAAACCTTAGCTTTT. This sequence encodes CASSFYSGGKTLAF.

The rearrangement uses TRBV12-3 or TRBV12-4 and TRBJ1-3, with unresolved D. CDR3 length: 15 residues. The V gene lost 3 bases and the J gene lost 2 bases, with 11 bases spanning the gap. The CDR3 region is CASSFPQAAGNTIYF. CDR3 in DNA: TGTGCCAGCAGTTTCCCGCAGGCTGCTGGAAACACCATATATTTT.

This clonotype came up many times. DNA for the CDR3: TGCAGTGCTAAGTTGGGGGGGGAAATTCAGTACTTC. It specifies CSAKLGGEIQYF. V gene TRBV20-1 combines with J gene TRBJ2-4; TRBD2 matches at 7 bases. This CDR3 region has 12 residues. Germline values: CDR1 DFQATT, CDR2 SNEGSKA (reference sequence). V lost 4 bases, J lost 10 bases, and 7 bases stayed unmatched.

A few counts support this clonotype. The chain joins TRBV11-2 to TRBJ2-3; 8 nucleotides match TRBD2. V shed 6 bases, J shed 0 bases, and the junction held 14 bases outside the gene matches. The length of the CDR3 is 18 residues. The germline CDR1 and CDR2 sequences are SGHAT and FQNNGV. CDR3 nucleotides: TGTGCCAGCAGAAATCGGCCCCTACTAGCGGCTAGCACAGATACGCAGTATTTT. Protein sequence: CASRNRPLLAASTDTQYF.

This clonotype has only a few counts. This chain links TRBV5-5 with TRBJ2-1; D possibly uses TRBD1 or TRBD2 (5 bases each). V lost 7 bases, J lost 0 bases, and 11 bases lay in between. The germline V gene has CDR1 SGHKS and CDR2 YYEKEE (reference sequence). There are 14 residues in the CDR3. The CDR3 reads CASLIGGSYNEQFF. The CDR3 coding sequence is TGTGCCAGCTTAATTGGGGGCTCCTACAATGAGCAGTTCTTC. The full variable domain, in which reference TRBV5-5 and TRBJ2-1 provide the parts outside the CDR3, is DAGVTQSPTHLIKTRGQQVTLRCSPISGHKSVSWYQQVLGQGPQFIFQYYEKEERGRGNFPDRFSARQFPNYSSELNVNALLLGDSALYLCASLIGGSYNEQFFGPGTRLTVL.

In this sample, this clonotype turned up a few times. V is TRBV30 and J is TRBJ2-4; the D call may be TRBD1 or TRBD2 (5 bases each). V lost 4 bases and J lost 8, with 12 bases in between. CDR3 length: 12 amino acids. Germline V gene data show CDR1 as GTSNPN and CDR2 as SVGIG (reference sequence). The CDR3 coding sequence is TGTGCCTGGAAGCCGGGGCCGGACATTCAGTACTTC. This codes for CAWKPGPDIQYF.